The source of this TCR beta chain is a study of coeliac disease. Study as a whole: Coeliac patients had newly diagnosed active disease, refractory type I disease, or gluten-free diet control.

The CDR3 length is 14 residues. Germline V lookup: CDR1 GTSNPN, CDR2 SVGIG (reference sequence). The V end lost 2 bases, the J end lost 3 bases, and 13 bases lay between the germline ends. Sequenced by immunoSEQ multiplex PCR; TCRdb stores in-frame clones only, minus some. The sample yields a few thousand clones, around two thirds seen once. The sample holds a few counts of this clone. Its target is not known. Points from the study as a whole: Intraepithelial and lamina propria fractions were not highly pure, so cross-contamination was possible. Of coeliac lamina propria samples, about 55% of the 18 held published gliadin-specific TRB sequences, versus 1 of 6 controls.

The sequencing sample was made of lamina propria lymphocytes from the gut. The clonotype was recovered from a woman aged 50 to 65 with celiac disease on a gluten-free diet. The genes are TRBV30 and TRBJ1-1; D not resolved. CDR3 bases: TGTGCCTGGAGTCCCCGTGCGGATTACACTGAAGCTTTCTTT. This translates into CAWSPRADYTEAFF.